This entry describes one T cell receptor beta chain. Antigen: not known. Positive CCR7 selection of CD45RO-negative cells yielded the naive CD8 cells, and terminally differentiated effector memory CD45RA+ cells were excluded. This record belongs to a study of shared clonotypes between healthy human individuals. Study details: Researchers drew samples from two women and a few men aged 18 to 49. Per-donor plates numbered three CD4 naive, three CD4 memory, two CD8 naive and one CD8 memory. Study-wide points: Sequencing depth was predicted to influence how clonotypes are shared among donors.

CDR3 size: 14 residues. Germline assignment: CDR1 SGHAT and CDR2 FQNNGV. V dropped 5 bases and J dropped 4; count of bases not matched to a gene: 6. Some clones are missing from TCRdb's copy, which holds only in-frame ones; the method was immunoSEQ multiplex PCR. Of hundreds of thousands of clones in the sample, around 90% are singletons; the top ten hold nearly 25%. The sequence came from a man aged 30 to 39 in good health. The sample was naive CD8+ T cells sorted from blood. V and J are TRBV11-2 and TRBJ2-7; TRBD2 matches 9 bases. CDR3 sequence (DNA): TGTGCCAGCAGCCACGCGGGACTAGCTTACGAGCAGTACTTC. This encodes CASSHAGLAYEQYF. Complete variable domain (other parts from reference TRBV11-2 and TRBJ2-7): EAGVAQSPRYKIIEKRQSVAFWCNPISGHATLYWYQQILGQGPKLLIQFQNNGVVDDSQLPKDRFSAERLKGVDSTLKIQPAKLEDSAVYLCASSHAGLAYEQYFGPGTRLTVT.